This T cell receptor beta chain was sequenced during a study of blood T cell dynamics during melanoma immunotherapy. Data came from immunoSEQ multiplex PCR; TCRdb stores just in-frame clones and leaves some out. The sample lists about 7,000 clones; about 85% were seen once. Between the trimmed V and J ends, which lost 3 bases and 0 bases, there was a span of 17 bases. Germline CDR1 reads GTSNPN; CDR2 reads SVGIG (reference sequence). This CDR3 is 16 amino acids long. Sample time point: week 3, after first cycle of checkpoint inhibitor. The sequence was obtained from a human donor with melanoma. Some clones in this sample may be carry-over from other donors' samples. Sequenced material: blood, taken from a patient treated with checkpoint blockade. The chain is built from TRBV30 and TRBJ1-2, with a possible D match to TRBD1 (6 bases). As DNA, the CDR3 is TGTGCCTGGAGCCCTGGGAGGGGGGGCCCTAACTATGGCTACACCTTC. This translates into CAWSPGRGGPNYGYTF.